This T cell receptor (beta chain) was captured by sequencing in a study of shared clonotypes between healthy human individuals. Findings and caveats of the study: Clonotypes shared by all four donors outscored non-shared clonotypes in generation probability.

For this clone: Its antigen remains unidentified.

CD8 cells classed as naive were CD45RO-negative and positively selected for CCR7, excluding terminally differentiated effector memory CD45RA+ cells. Those who donated were healthy HIV-negative adults, with no recent acute infections or vaccinations reported. The V gene's germline CDR1 is SEHNR and CDR2 FQNEAQ (reference sequence). CDR3 length equals 15 residues. Trimming took 4 bases from V and 5 from J; bases not matched to a gene: 3. Produced via immunoSEQ multiplex PCR; TCRdb's table is partial and in-frame only. The repertoire has around 560,000 clones, roughly 95% of them found once; the top ten carry over 0.09%.

The rearrangement joins TRBV7-9 to TRBJ2-1, with 12 nucleotides matching TRBD2. This clonotype originated in a woman aged 25 to 45 in good health. Material: naive CD8+ T cells sorted from blood. The CDR3 region is CASSSTSGSDNEQFF. The CDR3 bases are TGTGCCAGCAGCTCGACTAGCGGGAGTGACAATGAGCAGTTCTTC.